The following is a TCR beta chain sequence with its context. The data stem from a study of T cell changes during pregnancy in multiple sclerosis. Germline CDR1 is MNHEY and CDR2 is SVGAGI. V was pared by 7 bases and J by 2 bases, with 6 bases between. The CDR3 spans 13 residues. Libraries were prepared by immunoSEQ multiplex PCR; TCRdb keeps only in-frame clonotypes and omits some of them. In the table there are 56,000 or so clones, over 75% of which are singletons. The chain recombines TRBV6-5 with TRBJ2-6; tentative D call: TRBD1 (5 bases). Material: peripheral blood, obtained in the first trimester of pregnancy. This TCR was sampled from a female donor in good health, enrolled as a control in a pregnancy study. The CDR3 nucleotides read TGTGCCAGCAACAGGCCTGGGGCCAACGTCCTGACTTTC. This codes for CASNRPGANVLTF.